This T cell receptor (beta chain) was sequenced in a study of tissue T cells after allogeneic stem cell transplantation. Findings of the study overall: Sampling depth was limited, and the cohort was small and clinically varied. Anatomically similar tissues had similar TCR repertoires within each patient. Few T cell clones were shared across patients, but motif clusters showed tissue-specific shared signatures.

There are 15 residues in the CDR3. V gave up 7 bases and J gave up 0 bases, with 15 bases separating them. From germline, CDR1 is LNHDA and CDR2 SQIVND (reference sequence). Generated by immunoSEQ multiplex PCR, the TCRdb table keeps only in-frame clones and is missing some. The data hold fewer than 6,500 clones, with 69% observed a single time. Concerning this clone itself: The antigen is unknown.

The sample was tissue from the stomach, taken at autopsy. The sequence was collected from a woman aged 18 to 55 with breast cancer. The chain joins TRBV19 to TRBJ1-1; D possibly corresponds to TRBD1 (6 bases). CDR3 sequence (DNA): TGTGCCAGTAAGGTACAGGGCACCATGAACACTGAAGCTTTCTTT. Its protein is CASKVQGTMNTEAFF.